The entry that follows covers one T cell receptor (beta chain) sequence. The antigen is not known. Sequence at one end of the junction differs from germline and may be a read error. These data originate in a study of cytomegalovirus exposure and HLA in healthy donors. For the study at large: Clustering assigned approximately 79% of the roughly 400 genotyped donors to the Caucasian-associated ancestry cluster. Whole-study results and caveats: High sensitivity and specificity were reportedly achieved when the classifier diagnosed cytomegalovirus status.

In the PCR, 60 Vbeta and 13 Jbeta primers were used. Only in-frame clones appear in the TCRdb table, and some are missing; sequencing was by immunoSEQ multiplex PCR. The sample's table shows some 76,000 clones. The CDR3 is 14 residues long. In germline, CDR1 is GTSNPN, CDR2 SVGIG (reference sequence). The chain recombines TRBV30 with TRBJ2-3; 9 positions agree with TRBD1. The source of this sequence is a boy aged 5-17 years in good health and CMV-seronegative. Sample: PBMCs. CDR3 coding DNA: TGTGCCTGGAGCCGGGACAGGGTTGCGGATAAGCAGTATTTT. Translated, it gives CAWSRDRVADKQYF.